The 25 T cell receptor beta chains below all came from one sample that was sequenced in a study of cytomegalovirus exposure and HLA in healthy donors. The PCR contained 60 Vbeta and 13 Jbeta primers. TCRdb's copy holds only in-frame clones and misses some; the assay was immunoSEQ multiplex PCR. The data show some 180,000 clones, with 78% seen just once and approximately 2.6% held by the top ten. Source material: PBMCs. The receptors were sampled from a female donor in good health and CMV-seronegative.

The chain uses TRBV10-3 and TRBJ2-1, with D maybe TRBD1 (6 bases). The germline gives CDR1 ENHRY, CDR2 SYGVKD. V dropped 0 bases and J dropped 3 bases, with 9 bases sitting between them. The CDR3 spans 15 residues. CDR3 sequence (DNA): TGTGCCATCAGTGAGTCAGGACAGTTCTACAATGAGCAGTTCTTC. It yields the protein CAISESGQFYNEQFF.

The gene calls are TRBV6-6 and TRBJ1-1; 7 bases are a match to TRBD1. The CDR3 length is 14 residues. Looked up from germline, CDR1 is MNHNY and CDR2 is SVGAGI (reference sequence). The trim removed 2 bases at V and 5 bases at J, leaving 5 bases unmatched. The CDR3 loop reads CASSYEGARTEAFF. CDR3 nucleotide sequence: TGTGCCAGCAGTTACGAGGGGGCGCGGACTGAAGCTTTCTTT.

This chain uses TRBV30 with TRBJ2-3, with D tentatively TRBD1 (5 bases). CDR3 size: 11 residues. Trimming removed 0 bases from V and 9 bases from J, with 7 bases in between. Germline V gives CDR1 GTSNPN, CDR2 SVGIG (reference sequence). The CDR3 sequence: CAWSVSGTQYF. CDR3 nucleotide sequence: TGTGCCTGGAGTGTATCAGGGACGCAGTATTTT.

V and J are TRBV5-1 and TRBJ2-5; a weak D match, TRBD1 (7 bases). CDR1 is SGHRS, CDR2 YFSETQ, per germline. V lost 4 bases and J lost 5, with 15 bases in between. CDR3 length: 14 residues. CDR3 sequence (DNA): TGCGCCAGCAGCGGGGGGACAGTGCTGGAGACCCAGTACTTC. Residues: CASSGGTVLETQYF.

The rearrangement joins TRBV30 to TRBJ2-7; D is perhaps TRBD2 (5 bases). V was cut by 4 bases and J by 2 bases, with 6 bases left in between. The CDR3 runs 11 residues. Germline CDR1 GTSNPN, CDR2 SVGIG (reference sequence). CDR3 protein: CAWTTTYEQYF. The CDR3, as DNA: TGTGCCTGGACGACTACCTACGAGCAGTACTTC.

CDR3 residues: CAAGRHEQFF. In nucleotides, the CDR3 is TGTGCCGCAGGCCGTCATGAGCAGTTCTTC. The V call is TRBV28, the J call TRBJ2-1; no firm D call. The CDR3 is 10 residues long. Trimming pared 11 bases from V and 8 bases from J, leaving 10 bases between. The germline CDR1 and CDR2 sequences are MDHEN and SYDVKM.

V is TRBV4-2 and J is TRBJ2-1; D is possibly TRBD1 (5 bases). Trimming took 0 bases from V and 0 from J, leaving 9 bases between them. CDR3 length: 16 amino acids. Germline V CDR1 and CDR2: LGHNA, YNFKEQ. CDR3 sequence: CASSQELTASYNEQFF. The CDR3, as DNA: TGTGCCAGCAGCCAAGAACTGACAGCCTCCTACAATGAGCAGTTCTTC.

The chain has TRBV5-1 and TRBJ2-5; perhaps TRBD2 as D (6 bases). Trimming took off 2 bases at V and 2 bases at J, with 7 bases between the two ends. Germline-derived CDR1 and CDR2 are SGHRS and YFSETQ. The CDR3 runs to 13 residues. The DNA of the CDR3 is TGCGCCAGCAGCTTTGGGGGGCAAGAGACCCAGTACTTC. Translation gives CASSFGGQETQYF.

This clone was counted ten times or more. The chain uses TRBV5-4 and TRBJ1-4, with D perhaps TRBD1 (6 bases). The CDR3 is made up of 15 amino acids. The V gene lost 4 bases and the J gene lost 3 bases, with 13 bases spanning the gap. In germline, CDR1 is SGHNT, CDR2 YYREEE (reference sequence). The CDR3 sequence: CASSQAGAANEKLFF. The CDR3 DNA reads as TGTGCCAGCAGCCAAGCAGGGGCGGCTAATGAAAAACTGTTTTTT.

The table lists this clone with a count of one. The chain carries TRBV9 and TRBJ2-1, with 8 positions matching TRBD2. J gave up 5 bases and V 0 bases, and 13 bases lay outside the gene matches. CDR1 is SGDLS and CDR2 is YYNGEE in the germline V gene. This CDR3 has 18 residues. As DNA, the CDR3 is TGTGCCAGCAGCGTAGAGTCTCCGGGACTAGTCTACCACAATGAGCAGTTCTTC. Protein product: CASSVESPGLVYHNEQFF.

Concerning this clone itself: The same CDR3 can be traced to other DNA sequences in this sample. This chain uses TRBV6-5 with TRBJ2-1; 10 nucleotides agree with TRBD1. Unmatched junction bases numbered 2, after V lost 4 bases and J lost 2 bases. This CDR3 region has 15 residues. Germline values: CDR1 MNHEY, CDR2 SVGAGI. The CDR3 DNA sequence: TGTGCCAGCAGTTCCGGGACAGGGGCCTACAATGAGCAGTTCTTC. This encodes CASSSGTGAYNEQFF.

The CDR3 nucleotides read TGCAGCGTTGATGGGGCTAGCGGGAGTCAAGAGACCCAGTACTTC. Encoded protein: CSVDGASGSQETQYF. The gene calls are TRBV29-1 and TRBJ2-5; 10 bases fit TRBD2. The length of the CDR3 is 15 residues. Germline CDR1 reads SQVTM; CDR2 reads ANQGSEA. Losses at the gene ends were 3 bases for V and 2 bases for J; bases not matched to a gene: 6.

The chain links TRBV7-9 to TRBJ2-7; TRBD1 is a possible D gene (6 bases). V was clipped by 4 bases and J by 3 bases, with 16 bases between them. CDR3 length: 15 residues. CDR1 is SEHNR and CDR2 is FQNEAQ in the germline V gene (reference sequence). The CDR3: CASSSQDSPRYEQYF. For the CDR3, the DNA is TGTGCCAGCAGCTCGCAGGACAGCCCCCGCTACGAGCAGTACTTC. Combining the CDR3 with reference TRBV7-9 and TRBJ2-7 gives the whole variable domain DTGVSQNPRHKITKRGQNVTFRCDPISEHNRLYWYRQTLGQGPEFLTYFQNEAQLEKSRLLSDRFSAERPKGSFSTLEIQRTEQGDSAMYLCASSSQDSPRYEQYFGPGTRLTVT.

The rearrangement uses TRBV7-3 and TRBJ2-3; tentative D call: TRBD2 (6 bases). Trimming removed 5 bases at V and 5 bases at J, with 17 bases between. The CDR3 runs 15 residues. Germline CDR1 and CDR2: SGHTA and FQGTGA. As DNA, the CDR3 is TGTGCCAGCAGCCCCATGAGCGGGCGGGGAGATACGCAGTATTTT. It encodes CASSPMSGRGDTQYF. The full variable domain, completed using reference TRBV7-3 and TRBJ2-3, is GAGVSQTPSNKVTEKGKYVELRCDPISGHTALYWYRQSLGQGPEFLIYFQGTGAADDSGLPNDRFFAVRPEGSVSTLKIQRTERGDSAVYLCASSPMSGRGDTQYFGPGTRLTVL.

The rearrangement uses TRBV30 and TRBJ2-5, with TRBD2 matching over 9 bases. V lost 2 bases and J lost 2; bases outside the gene matches: 9. The CDR3 totals 16 residues. CDR1 GTSNPN and CDR2 SVGIG come from the germline V gene (reference sequence). CDR3 nucleotides: TGTGCCTGGAGTTACGGGACTAGCAGGGGGCAAGAGACCCAGTACTTC. This sequence encodes CAWSYGTSRGQETQYF.

The V gene is TRBV21-1, the J gene TRBJ2-2; TRBD2, the table's D call, lacks a check against the DNA. TRBV21-1 is reported as a pseudogene. This CDR3 has 16 amino acids. The CDR3 DNA reads TGTGCCAGCAGCAATATCCGTAGCGGGACCACCGGGGAGCTGTTTTTT. It yields the protein CASSNIRSGTTGELFF.

The rearrangement links TRBV15 to TRBJ1-5; D possibly corresponds to TRBD1 (5 bases). The CDR3 totals 19 residues. Germline V gene data show CDR1 as LNHNV and CDR2 as YYDKDF (reference sequence). Trimming shortened V by 1 base and J by 5 bases, and 24 bases separated the two germline ends. The CDR3 DNA follows: TGTGCCACCAGCAGAGCGGCGAGTCTGGGGGGAAGTCGCCATCAGCCCCAGCATTTT. Protein sequence: CATSRAASLGGSRHQPQHF.

The chain employs TRBV18 and TRBJ2-7; TRBD2 agrees at 7 bases. The CDR3 has 14 residues. V lost 0 bases to trimming and J lost 5 bases; unmatched junction nucleotides: 4. CDR1 and CDR2 (germline): KGHSH, LQKENI. The CDR3 DNA reads TGTGCCAGCTCACCACCGGGGAGGGCGGACGAGCAGTACTTC. It codes for CASSPPGRADEQYF. The full variable domain, in which reference TRBV18 and TRBJ2-7 provide the parts outside the CDR3, is NAGVMQNPRHLVRRRGQEARLRCSPMKGHSHVYWYRQLPEEGLKFMVYLQKENIIDESGMPKERFSAEFPKEGPSILRIQQVVRGDSAAYFCASSPPGRADEQYFGPGTRLTVT.

The chain uses TRBV27 and TRBJ2-5; 12 bases line up with TRBD2. The trim removed 10 bases at V and 5 bases at J, leaving 17 bases unmatched. This CDR3 has 17 amino acids. Germline values: CDR1 MNHEY, CDR2 SMNVEV (reference sequence). CDR3 sequence: CATKRLAGAGVGETQYF. The DNA for the CDR3 is TGTGCCACCAAGAGACTAGCGGGAGCAGGGGTCGGGGAGACCCAGTACTTC.

The chain carries TRBV5-4 and TRBJ1-4; no clear D. Trimming removed 0 bases at V and 6 bases at J, with 12 bases between. Per germline, CDR1 SGHNT and CDR2 YYREEE (reference sequence). There are 15 residues in the CDR3. CDR3 nucleotides: TGTGCCAGCAGCTTGGAGCCGCTAGAAGATGAAAAACTGTTTTTT. This codes for CASSLEPLEDEKLFF.

The chain joins TRBV7-3 to TRBJ2-3; D is perhaps TRBD2 (5 bases). Germline V lookup: CDR1 SGHTA, CDR2 FQGTGA. The V gene lost 0 bases and the J gene lost 0 bases, with 7 bases spanning the gap. This CDR3 spans 15 amino acids. The CDR3, as DNA: TGTGCCAGCAGCTTAACCGGGGTTAGCACAGATACGCAGTATTTT. Residues: CASSLTGVSTDTQYF.

The J gene is TRBJ2-1, the V gene TRBV9; TRBD2 matches at 10 bases. Per the germline V gene, CDR1 is SGDLS and CDR2 is YYNGEE. The CDR3 covers 14 residues. The V segment lost 0 bases and the J segment 6 bases; nucleotides outside the gene matches: 0. CDR3 sequence (DNA): TGTGCCAGCAGCGTAGGGACTAGCGGCAATGAGCAGTTCTTC. This translates into CASSVGTSGNEQFF. The full variable domain, its missing parts supplied by reference TRBV9 and TRBJ2-1, is DSGVTQTPKHLITATGQRVTLRCSPRSGDLSVYWYQQSLDQGLQFLIQYYNGEERAKGNILERFSAQQFPDLHSELNLSSLELGDSALYFCASSVGTSGNEQFFGPGTRLTVL.

The chain recombines TRBV9 with TRBJ1-5; 7 positions match TRBD1. CDR3 size: 15 residues. V shed 0 bases, J shed 3 bases, and the junction held 3 bases outside the gene matches. Germline assignment: CDR1 SGDLS and CDR2 YYNGEE. Here the CDR3 reads CASSVAGTDNQPQHF. The CDR3 nucleotides read TGTGCCAGCAGCGTAGCAGGGACAGACAATCAGCCCCAGCATTTT.

This clone has only a few counts. The chain carries TRBV29-1 and TRBJ2-6, with a tentative D call TRBD1 (5 bases). The length of the CDR3 is 13 residues. CDR1 is SQVTM and CDR2 is ANQGSEA in the germline V gene. The ends were cut back, 7 bases at V and 4 bases at J, with 11 bases in the middle. The CDR3 sequence: CSASQVGANVLTF. CDR3 bases: TGCAGCGCCTCACAGGTGGGGGCCAACGTCCTGACTTTC.

V is TRBV21-1 and J is TRBJ1-2; TRBD1 is the table's D call and was not checked against the DNA. TRBV21-1 constitutes a pseudogene. The CDR3 covers 20 residues. CDR3 bases: TGTGCCAGCAGCAAAAAGGGAGATGTGGGACAGTCAAGAAGGAACTATGGCTACACCTTC. Amino acid sequence: CASSKKGDVGQSRRNYGYTF.